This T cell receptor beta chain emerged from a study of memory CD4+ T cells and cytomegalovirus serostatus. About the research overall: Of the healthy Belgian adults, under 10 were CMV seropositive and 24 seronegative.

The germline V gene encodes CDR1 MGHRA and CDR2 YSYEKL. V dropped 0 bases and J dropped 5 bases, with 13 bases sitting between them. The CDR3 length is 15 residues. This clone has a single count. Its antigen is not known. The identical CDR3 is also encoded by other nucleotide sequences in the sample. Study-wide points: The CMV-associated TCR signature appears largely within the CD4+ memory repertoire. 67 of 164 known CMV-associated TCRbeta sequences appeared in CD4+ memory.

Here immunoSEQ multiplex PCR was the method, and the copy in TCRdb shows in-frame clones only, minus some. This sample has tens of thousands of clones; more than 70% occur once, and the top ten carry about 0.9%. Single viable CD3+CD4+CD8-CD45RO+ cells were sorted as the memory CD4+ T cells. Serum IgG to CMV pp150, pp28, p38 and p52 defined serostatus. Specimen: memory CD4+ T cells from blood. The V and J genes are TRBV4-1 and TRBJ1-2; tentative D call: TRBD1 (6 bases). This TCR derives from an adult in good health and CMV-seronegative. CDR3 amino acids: CASSQEGQGFYGYTF. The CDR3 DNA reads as TGCGCCAGCAGCCAAGAAGGGCAGGGGTTTTATGGCTACACCTTC.